A selection of T cell receptor beta chains follows, all from one sample in a study of T cell changes during pregnancy in multiple sclerosis. Assay used: immunoSEQ multiplex PCR; TCRdb lists only in-frame clones, some missing. The sample has tens of thousands of clones; around 90% are singletons. Sequenced material: CD4+ T cells from peripheral blood mononuclear cells, taken in the third trimester of pregnancy. The source of these receptors is a female donor with multiple sclerosis, enrolled in a pregnancy study. The CDR3 runs from the conserved cysteine through the conserved F or W. D genes are given only for firm matches. Part of the rows lack a size; the others show once, few, many or a class for expanded clones.

d_call: NA
v_call: TRBV15
j_call: TRBJ2-5
clone_size: NA
cdr3_nt: TGTGCCACCAGCAGAGTTCCAGGGGTCTACCAAGAGACCCAGTACTTC
cdr3_aa: CATSRVPGVYQETQYF

d_call: TRBD1
v_call: TRBV5-1
j_call: TRBJ1-1
clone_size: NA
cdr3_nt: TGCGCCAGCAGCTTGGAGTCTCCGGGACAGGGGAACACTGAAGCTTTCTTT
cdr3_aa: CASSLESPGQGNTEAFF

d_call: TRBD1
v_call: TRBV6-1
j_call: TRBJ1-5
clone_size: NA
cdr3_nt: TGTGCCAGCAGTGAATCGACAGGGAATCAGCCCCAGCATTTT
cdr3_aa: CASSESTGNQPQHF

d_call: NA
v_call: TRBV29-1
j_call: TRBJ1-1
clone_size: once
cdr3_nt: TGCAGCGTTGAAAGAGGGTTGAACACTGAAGCTTTCTTT
cdr3_aa: CSVERGLNTEAFF

d_call: NA
v_call: TRBV6-6
j_call: TRBJ2-7
clone_size: NA
cdr3_nt: TGTGCCAGCAGTTACGACAGGGAGCAGTACTTC
cdr3_aa: CASSYDREQYF

d_call: TRBD1
v_call: TRBV7-9
j_call: TRBJ2-2
clone_size: NA
cdr3_nt: TGTGCCAGCAGTTTCGTATTACAGGGGAGGAACACCGGGGAGCTGTTTTTT
cdr3_aa: CASSFVLQGRNTGELFF

d_call: NA
v_call: TRBV29-1
j_call: TRBJ2-1
clone_size: NA
cdr3_nt: TGCAGCGTTGGAGTCGGTCGGTACAATGAGCAGTTCTTC
cdr3_aa: CSVGVGRYNEQFF

d_call: TRBD2
v_call: TRBV7-9
j_call: TRBJ2-2
clone_size: NA
cdr3_nt: TGTGCCAGCAGCTTAGCGCTAGCGGGAGGCACCGGGGAGCTGTTTTTT
cdr3_aa: CASSLALAGGTGELFF

d_call: NA
v_call: TRBV27
j_call: TRBJ2-3
clone_size: NA
cdr3_nt: TGTGCCAGCACCCTCCGCAGGGACACAGATACGCAGTATTTT
cdr3_aa: CASTLRRDTDTQYF

d_call: TRBD2
v_call: TRBV9
j_call: TRBJ2-7
clone_size: NA
cdr3_nt: TGTGCCAGCAGCCGGACTAGCGGGGTCGCCAAGCTGTACTTC
cdr3_aa: CASSRTSGVAKLYF

d_call: TRBD2
v_call: TRBV28
j_call: TRBJ2-1
clone_size: NA
cdr3_nt: TGTGCCAGCAGTTTGGGACTAGCGGGAGGCAGCAATGAGCAGTTCTTC
cdr3_aa: CASSLGLAGGSNEQFF

d_call: TRBD2
v_call: TRBV19
j_call: TRBJ2-1
clone_size: NA
cdr3_nt: TGTGCCAGTAGTATGGTACTAGCGGGAGTATACAATGAGCAGTTCTTC
cdr3_aa: CASSMVLAGVYNEQFF

d_call: NA
v_call: TRBV19
j_call: TRBJ2-7
clone_size: NA
cdr3_nt: TGTGCCAGTAGTCAGGGCCCCTACGAGCAGTACTTC
cdr3_aa: CASSQGPYEQYF

d_call: NA
v_call: TRBV19
j_call: TRBJ1-5
clone_size: NA
cdr3_nt: TGTGCCAGTAGTAAGGGCAGGGAGGGCAATCAGCCCCAGCATTTT
cdr3_aa: CASSKGREGNQPQHF

d_call: TRBD1
v_call: TRBV18
j_call: TRBJ2-1
clone_size: NA
cdr3_nt: TGTGCCAGCTCATCCACGACAGGGCACAATGAGCAGTTCTTC
cdr3_aa: CASSSTTGHNEQFF

d_call: TRBD1
v_call: TRBV6-1
j_call: TRBJ2-1
clone_size: NA
cdr3_nt: TGTGCCAGCAGTCGCCCATGGACAGGGGTCCATGAGCAGTTCTTC
cdr3_aa: CASSRPWTGVHEQFF

d_call: NA
v_call: TRBV9
j_call: TRBJ2-5
clone_size: once
cdr3_nt: TGTGCCAGCAGCGTAGACGGGGGAAAAGAGACCCAGTACTTC
cdr3_aa: CASSVDGGKETQYF

d_call: TRBD1
v_call: TRBV7-6
j_call: TRBJ2-1
clone_size: NA
cdr3_nt: TGTGCCAGCAGCTTAGACTCCCGGGACAGACCCTACAATGAGCAGTTCTTC
cdr3_aa: CASSLDSRDRPYNEQFF

d_call: NA
v_call: TRBV7-9
j_call: TRBJ2-1
clone_size: NA
cdr3_nt: TGTGCCAGCACCAGAGTGGGGAGCTACAATGAGCAGTTCTTC
cdr3_aa: CASTRVGSYNEQFF

d_call: TRBD2
v_call: TRBV7-2
j_call: TRBJ2-1
clone_size: NA
cdr3_nt: TGTGCCAGCAGCAAGGGGACTAGCCTCAATGAGCAGTTCTTC
cdr3_aa: CASSKGTSLNEQFF

d_call: NA
v_call: TRBV5-5
j_call: TRBJ2-1
clone_size: NA
cdr3_nt: TGTGCCAGCAGCTTGGAAGGGAGCTCCTACAATGAGCAGTTCTTC
cdr3_aa: CASSLEGSSYNEQFF

d_call: TRBD2
v_call: TRBV7-2
j_call: TRBJ2-6
clone_size: NA
cdr3_nt: TGTGCCAGCAGCCGGGAGGTAGGGTCTGGGGCCAACGTCCTGACTTTC
cdr3_aa: CASSREVGSGANVLTF

d_call: NA
v_call: TRBV5-1
j_call: TRBJ2-1
clone_size: NA
cdr3_nt: TGCGCCAGCAGCTTGGAAGGGGTGCGGAGCTCCTACAATGAGCAGTTCTTC
cdr3_aa: CASSLEGVRSSYNEQFF

d_call: TRBD1
v_call: TRBV29-1
j_call: TRBJ2-5
clone_size: NA
cdr3_nt: TGCAGCGTTGCGAGGGGGCCTGAGACCCAGTACTTC
cdr3_aa: CSVARGPETQYF

d_call: NA
v_call: TRBV5-6
j_call: TRBJ2-1
clone_size: NA
cdr3_nt: TGTGCCAGCAGCTTGGGTGTAGGTGCTAGCTCCTACAATGAGCAGTTCTTC
cdr3_aa: CASSLGVGASSYNEQFF

d_call: TRBD1
v_call: TRBV30
j_call: TRBJ1-1
clone_size: NA
cdr3_nt: TGTGCCTGCTCCCGCCGGGACAGGGGGAACACTGAAGCTTTCTTT
cdr3_aa: CACSRRDRGNTEAFF

d_call: TRBD2
v_call: TRBV18
j_call: TRBJ2-1
clone_size: once
cdr3_nt: TGTGCCAGCTCATCACTAGCGGGAGGGCCGTCTAGCAATGAGCAGTTCTTC
cdr3_aa: CASSSLAGGPSSNEQFF

d_call: NA
v_call: TRBV18
j_call: TRBJ2-2
clone_size: once
cdr3_nt: TGTGCCAGCTCACCGTCACAGAATCGGAACACCGGGGAGCTGTTTTTT
cdr3_aa: CASSPSQNRNTGELFF

d_call: TRBD1
v_call: TRBV18
j_call: TRBJ1-6
clone_size: once
cdr3_nt: TGTGCCAGCTCACGAGCCGGGACAGGAGTCCGTTCACCCCTCCACTTT
cdr3_aa: CASSRAGTGVRSPLHF

d_call: NA
v_call: TRBV5-6
j_call: TRBJ1-1
clone_size: NA
cdr3_nt: TGTGCCAGCACCGTGGGAGAGCTCGGGGAAGCTTTCTTT
cdr3_aa: CASTVGELGEAFF

d_call: TRBD2
v_call: TRBV18
j_call: TRBJ2-1
clone_size: NA
cdr3_nt: TGTGCCAGCTCACCAAGACTAGCGGGAGGAGCGGCCTACAATGAGCAGTTCTTC
cdr3_aa: CASSPRLAGGAAYNEQFF

d_call: NA
v_call: TRBV7-2
j_call: TRBJ2-3
clone_size: NA
cdr3_nt: TGTGCCAGCAGCCTCCCAGCAGGCAGCACGCAGTATTTT
cdr3_aa: CASSLPAGSTQYF

d_call: TRBD1
v_call: TRBV15
j_call: TRBJ1-1
clone_size: NA
cdr3_nt: TGTGCCACAAGACAGGGGAGAATGCGGGACACTGAAGCTTTCTTT
cdr3_aa: CATRQGRMRDTEAFF

d_call: TRBD1
v_call: TRBV2
j_call: TRBJ1-2
clone_size: NA
cdr3_nt: TGTGCCAGCACCTCCTACCGGACAGGAGGCGGTGGCTACACCTTC
cdr3_aa: CASTSYRTGGGGYTF

d_call: TRBD1
v_call: TRBV2
j_call: TRBJ1-5
clone_size: few
cdr3_nt: TGTGCCAGCGGAGACAGGGTTAGCAATCAGCCCCAGCATTTT
cdr3_aa: CASGDRVSNQPQHF

d_call: TRBD1
v_call: TRBV6-5
j_call: TRBJ2-7
clone_size: NA
cdr3_nt: TGTGCCAGCAGTTACATTCGACAGGGAAGGGCCTACGAGCAGTACTTC
cdr3_aa: CASSYIRQGRAYEQYF

d_call: NA
v_call: TRBV25-1
j_call: TRBJ1-4
clone_size: NA
cdr3_nt: TGTGCCAGCAGTGAGTACTTGAATGAAAAACTGTTTTTT
cdr3_aa: CASSEYLNEKLFF